The 10 T cell receptor beta chains presented below share a single source sample, sequenced in a study of T cell repertoires and HLA-DP antigens. Assay used: immunoSEQ multiplex PCR; TCRdb lists only in-frame clones, some missing. The sample lists over 100,000 clones, roughly 92% occurring once. Their antigen targets remain unknown. Sequencing used CD4+ T cells from PBMCs. Receptor source: a woman under 30 in good health and CMV-seronegative.

The chain recombines TRBV28 with TRBJ1-5, with TRBD1 matching over 10 bases. The CDR3 covers 15 residues. In germline, CDR1 is MDHEN, CDR2 SYDVKM. V dropped 6 bases and J dropped 4; count of bases not matched to a gene: 6. Written as DNA, the CDR3 is TGTGCCAGCAGGGGGACAGGGGCTGGGAATCAGCCCCAGCATTTT. Its translation: CASRGTGAGNQPQHF.

This chain links TRBV4-3 with TRBJ2-7; possible D gene TRBD1, 5 bases. Trimming removed 3 bases from V and 4 bases from J, with 10 bases in between. CDR3 length: 13 amino acids. The V gene's germline CDR1 is LGHNA and CDR2 YSLEER. The CDR3 nucleotides are TGCGCCAGCAGCCAGTTAGACAGATACGAGCAGTACGTC. This encodes CASSQLDRYEQYV.

The V and J genes are TRBV19 and TRBJ1-1; unclear D gene. Germline CDR1 LNHDA, CDR2 SQIVND (reference sequence). V gave up 4 bases and J gave up 4 bases, with 4 bases separating them. This CDR3 is 11 amino acids long. In nucleotides, the CDR3 is TGTGCCAGTAGTACTCTCACTGAAGCTTTCTTT. It translates to CASSTLTEAFF.

The chain links TRBV18 to TRBJ1-5, with no clear D. Germline V gives CDR1 KGHSH, CDR2 LQKENI. The CDR3 length is 13 residues. Trimming took off 2 bases at V and 4 bases at J, with 6 bases between the two ends. The CDR3 DNA sequence: TGTGCCAGCTCACCAATGGCGAATCAGCCCCAGCATTTT. Encoded protein: CASSPMANQPQHF.

V and J are TRBV6-5 and TRBJ1-1, with TRBD1 matching 7 bases. This CDR3 spans 14 amino acids. V gave up 5 bases and J gave up 1 base; unmatched junction bases: 4. Germline assignment: CDR1 MNHEY and CDR2 SVGAGI. The CDR3 loop is CASSEGAKNTEAFF. CDR3 DNA sequence: TGTGCCAGCAGTGAGGGGGCGAAGAACACTGAAGCTTTCTTT.

CDR3 DNA sequence: TGTGCCAGCAATCAGGGGGCAACTAATGAAAAACTGTTTTTT. As protein: CASNQGATNEKLFF. V is TRBV2 and J is TRBJ1-4; 7 nucleotides align to TRBD1. V lost 7 bases and J lost 0; bases outside the gene matches: 2. The germline gives CDR1 SNHLY, CDR2 FYNNEI. This CDR3 has 14 amino acids.

This chain uses TRBV5-6 with TRBJ1-5; D gene uncertain. V lost 0 bases and J lost 6, with 10 bases in between. The CDR3 covers 14 residues. CDR1 is SGHDT and CDR2 is YYEEEE in the germline V gene. Here the CDR3 DNA reads TGTGCCAGCAGCTTGGGCCGGGAGGGTCAGCCCCAGCATTTT. Residues: CASSLGREGQPQHF.

This chain joins TRBV10-3 and TRBJ1-2; the D gene is possibly TRBD1 (6 bases). This CDR3 contains 14 residues. Trimming removed 7 bases from V and 4 bases from J, with 16 bases in between. Germline V gene sequence: CDR1 ENHRY, CDR2 SYGVKD. The CDR3 DNA reads TGTGCCATCACCCACCCCGACAGGCCCTATGGCTACACCTTC. Protein: CAITHPDRPYGYTF.

The J gene is TRBJ2-3, the V gene TRBV5-4; the D is unclear. Germline values: CDR1 SGHNT, CDR2 YYREEE (reference sequence). The CDR3 loop spans 12 amino acids. V was trimmed by 2 bases and J by 6 bases, leaving 7 bases between them. CDR3 amino acids: CASSFRQDTQYF. The CDR3 nucleotides read TGTGCCAGCAGCTTTAGGCAGGATACGCAGTATTTT.

This chain uses TRBV19 with TRBJ2-7; 8 nucleotides align to TRBD1. Trimming at V came to 5 bases and at J to 2 bases, leaving 14 bases not matched to a gene. CDR3 length equals 17 residues. Germline values: CDR1 LNHDA, CDR2 SQIVND (reference sequence). The CDR3 sequence: CASSPTAIQGAAYEQYF. In nucleotides, the CDR3 is TGTGCCAGTAGTCCCACCGCAATCCAGGGGGCGGCCTACGAGCAGTACTTC.